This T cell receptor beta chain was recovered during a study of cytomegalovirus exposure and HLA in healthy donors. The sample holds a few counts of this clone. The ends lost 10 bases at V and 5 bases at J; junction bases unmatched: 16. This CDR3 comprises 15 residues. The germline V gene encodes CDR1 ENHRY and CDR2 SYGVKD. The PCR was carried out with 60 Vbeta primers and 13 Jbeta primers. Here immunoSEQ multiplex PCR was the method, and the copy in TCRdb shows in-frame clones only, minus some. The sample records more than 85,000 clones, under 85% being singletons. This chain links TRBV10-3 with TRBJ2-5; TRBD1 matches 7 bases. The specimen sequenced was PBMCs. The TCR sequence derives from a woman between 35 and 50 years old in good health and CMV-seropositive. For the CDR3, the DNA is TGTGCCACCAGCACGAATACAGGGGATGGGGAGACCCAGTACTTC. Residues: CATSTNTGDGETQYF.